The sequence of this TCR beta chain was determined in a study of T cell responses to AZD1222 COVID-19 vaccine. Study-wide results and limits: It should be noted that donors were predominantly white British and more often female, and clonal diversity was possibly underestimated. Researchers took repertoire samples only after the peak T cell response had come. Breadth and depth of Spike-specific TCRs rose after two AZD1222 doses.

The CDR3 is 13 amino acids. Trimming removed 0 bases from V and 4 bases from J, with 6 bases in between. Note on this clone: The antigen remains undetermined.

The repertoire was sequenced with immunoSEQ multiplex PCR; TCRdb's copy has only in-frame clones and lacks some. This table holds tens of thousands of clones, about 85% found once. The sample consisted of peripheral blood, taken 28 days after the second AZD1222 dose. The clonotype comes from an adult who received the AZD1222 COVID-19 vaccine. The V and J genes are TRBV12-3 or TRBV12-4 and TRBJ1-2, with no clear D. Written as DNA, the CDR3 is TGTGCCAGCAGTTTAGCAGGCTCCTATGGCTACACCTTC. It encodes CASSLAGSYGYTF.